The next 8 T cell receptor beta chains were all read from a single sample in a study of blood T cell repertoires in COVID-19. Sequencing was performed with immunoSEQ multiplex PCR; in TCRdb, only in-frame clones are kept and a portion is missing. The sample has almost 500,000 clones; approximately 91% are singletons. Sequenced input: PBMCs or T cells enriched from blood (not recorded which). Receptors originate from a woman in her sixties or seventies who had recovered from COVID-19.

The V and J genes are TRBV6-5 and TRBJ1-5, with D perhaps matching TRBD1 (5 bases). CDR1 and CDR2 (germline): MNHEY, SVGAGI. The germline V and J ends were trimmed by 6 bases and 3 bases, with 12 bases remaining between them. The CDR3 extends over 14 amino acids. In DNA form, the CDR3 reads TGTGCCAGCAGAGAGAGACAGCACAATCAGCCCCAGCATTTT. It codes for CASRERQHNQPQHF.

The V gene is TRBV3-1 (or the pseudogene TRBV3-2), the J gene TRBJ1-1; D is perhaps TRBD1 (6 bases). Germline V gene lookup returns CDR1 LGHDT and CDR2 YNNKEL (reference sequence). The CDR3 is 14 amino acids. Trimming left V 6 bases short and J 0 bases short, with 11 bases between. For the CDR3, the DNA is TGTGCCAGCAGAGGACAGCTCATGAACACTGAAGCTTTCTTT. Its protein product is CASRGQLMNTEAFF.

The sample holds a few counts of this clone. The chain has TRBV11-2 and TRBJ1-5; 9 nucleotides line up with TRBD1. The CDR3 spans 17 residues. Losses at the gene ends were 0 bases for V and 6 bases for J; bases not matched to a gene: 9. Per germline, CDR1 SGHAT and CDR2 FQNNGV. This CDR3 reads CASSLEGDRVSRQPQHF. CDR3 coding DNA: TGTGCCAGCAGCTTAGAGGGGGACAGGGTCTCCCGTCAGCCCCAGCATTTT. Supplemented by reference TRBV11-2 and TRBJ1-5, the full variable domain reads EAGVAQSPRYKIIEKRQSVAFWCNPISGHATLYWYQQILGQGPKLLIQFQNNGVVDDSQLPKDRFSAERLKGVDSTLKIQPAKLEDSAVYLCASSLEGDRVSRQPQHFGDGTRLSIL.

The chain uses TRBV11-2 and TRBJ2-7; unclear D gene. Looked up from germline, CDR1 is SGHAT and CDR2 is FQNNGV. The CDR3 length is 12 residues. V gave up 5 bases and J gave up 0 bases, with 5 bases separating them. CDR3 nucleotide sequence: TGTGCCAGCAGCAGTAGCTCCTACGAGCAGTACGTC. As protein: CASSSSSYEQYV.

Here the CDR3 DNA reads TGTGCCAGCAGCCAAGATCGGAGCGGAGGTACTGGAAACACCATATATTTT. It is translated as CASSQDRSGGTGNTIYF. The chain recombines TRBV3-1 (or the pseudogene TRBV3-2) with TRBJ1-3; D is unresolved. The length of the CDR3 is 17 residues. CDR1 and CDR2 from the germline V gene are LGHDT and YNNKEL (reference sequence). The ends were cut back, 0 bases at V and 2 bases at J, with 14 bases in the middle.

This clone was detected a few times. Other nucleotide sequences in the sample specify the same CDR3. The CDR3, as DNA: TGTGCCAGCAGCAGCGGAGGGAATCAGCCCCAGCATTTT. This translates into CASSSGGNQPQHF. The chain is built from TRBV7-2 and TRBJ1-5; D is ambiguous. Trimming removed 5 bases from V and 4 bases from J, with 9 bases in between. Germline CDR1 is SGHTA and CDR2 is FQGNSA. CDR3 length: 13 amino acids.

This chain links TRBV27 with TRBJ2-7; TRBD2 agrees at 11 bases. CDR1 and CDR2 from the germline V gene are MNHEY and SMNVEV (reference sequence). The V gene end was trimmed by 6 bases and the J gene end by 1 base; junction bases not matched to a gene: 2. There are 14 residues in the CDR3. The CDR3 DNA reads as TGTGCCAGCAGACTAGCGGGGGCATCCTACGAGCAGTACTTC. This gives the protein CASRLAGASYEQYF.

The chain couples TRBV10-3 to TRBJ1-1; TRBD1 agrees at 12 bases. Germline CDR1 is ENHRY and CDR2 is SYGVKD. The CDR3 totals 15 residues. V dropped 6 bases and J dropped 6; count of bases not matched to a gene: 8. CDR3 bases: TGTGCCATCAGCCAGCCCGGGACAGGGGGCGCTGAAGCTTTCTTT. This sequence encodes CAISQPGTGGAEAFF.